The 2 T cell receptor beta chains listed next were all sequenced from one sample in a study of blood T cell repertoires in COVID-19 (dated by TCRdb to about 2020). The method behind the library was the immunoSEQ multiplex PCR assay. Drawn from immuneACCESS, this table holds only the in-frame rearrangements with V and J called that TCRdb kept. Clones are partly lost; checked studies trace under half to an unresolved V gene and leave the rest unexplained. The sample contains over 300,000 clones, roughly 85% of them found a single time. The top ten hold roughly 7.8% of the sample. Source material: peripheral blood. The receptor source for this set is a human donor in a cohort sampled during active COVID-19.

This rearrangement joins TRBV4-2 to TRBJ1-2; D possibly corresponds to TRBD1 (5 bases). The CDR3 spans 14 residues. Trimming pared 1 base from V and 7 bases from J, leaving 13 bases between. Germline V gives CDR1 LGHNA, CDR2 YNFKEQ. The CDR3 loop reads CASSQVNRRGGYTF. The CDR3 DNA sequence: TGTGCCAGCAGCCAAGTTAACAGGCGCGGTGGCTACACCTTC.

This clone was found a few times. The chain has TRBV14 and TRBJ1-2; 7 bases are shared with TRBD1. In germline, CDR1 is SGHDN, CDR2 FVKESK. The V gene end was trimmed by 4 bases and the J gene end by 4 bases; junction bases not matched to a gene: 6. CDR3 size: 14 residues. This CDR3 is CASSLGRTGYGYTF. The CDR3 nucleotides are TGTGCCAGCAGCCTAGGACGGACAGGCTATGGCTACACCTTC. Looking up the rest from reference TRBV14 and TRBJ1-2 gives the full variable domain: EAGVTQFPSHSVIEKGQTVTLRCDPISGHDNLYWYRRVMGKEIKFLLHFVKESKQDESGMPNNRFLAERTGGTYSTLKVQPAELEDSGVYFCASSLGRTGYGYTFGSGTRLTVV.